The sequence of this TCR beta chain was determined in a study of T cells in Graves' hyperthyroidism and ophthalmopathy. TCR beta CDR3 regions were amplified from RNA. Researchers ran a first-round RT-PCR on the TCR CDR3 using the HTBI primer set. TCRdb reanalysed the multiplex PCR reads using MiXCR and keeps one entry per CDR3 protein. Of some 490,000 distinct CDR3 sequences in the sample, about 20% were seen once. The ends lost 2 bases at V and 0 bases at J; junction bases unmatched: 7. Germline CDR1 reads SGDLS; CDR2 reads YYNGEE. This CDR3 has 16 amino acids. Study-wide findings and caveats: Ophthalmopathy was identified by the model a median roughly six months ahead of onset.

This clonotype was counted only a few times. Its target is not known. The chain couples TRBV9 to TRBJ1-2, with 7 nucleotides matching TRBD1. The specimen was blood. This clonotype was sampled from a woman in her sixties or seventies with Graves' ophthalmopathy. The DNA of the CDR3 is TGTGCCAGCAGCGTCCGGGACAGCTTTTCTAACTATGGCTACACCTTC. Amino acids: CASSVRDSFSNYGYTF.